These T cell receptor beta chains were read from a single sample in a study of T cell repertoires in cytomegalovirus infection. What these receptors recognize is not known. TCRdb reprocessed the reads via MiXCR and lists one record per CDR3 protein. Here the sample spans about 700,000 distinct CDR3 sequences, roughly 33% being singletons. Source: cultured PBMCs, taken from culture after CMV antigen stimulation. These receptors all come from a human donor in good health (CMV status not recorded). Some clones in this sample may be carry-over from other donors' samples. The CDR3 runs from the conserved cysteine through the conserved F or W. The D gene is left open where the match is weak. Clone size is stated in some rows and not others, as once, few, many or a class when expanded.

cdr3_aa: CASSLVQGGGYEQYF
cdr3_nt: TGTGCCAGCAGCTTAGTCCAGGGTGGGGGCTACGAGCAGTACTTC
v_call: TRBV7-2
clone_size: many
d_call: .
j_call: TRBJ2-7

cdr3_aa: CASKIRDNQETQYF
cdr3_nt: TGCGCCAGCAAAATCCGGGACAATCAAGAGACCCAGTACTTC
v_call: TRBV4-1
clone_size: .
d_call: .
j_call: TRBJ2-5

cdr3_aa: CASSFDRTNTGELFF
cdr3_nt: TGTGCCAGCAGCTTCGACAGAACGAACACCGGGGAGCTGTTTTTT
v_call: TRBV7-9
clone_size: .
d_call: .
j_call: TRBJ2-2

cdr3_aa: CASSSGTRTYEQYF
cdr3_nt: TGTGCCAGTAGTTCCGGGACTAGGACCTACGAGCAGTACTTC
v_call: TRBV19
clone_size: few
d_call: TRBD2
j_call: TRBJ2-7

cdr3_aa: CASSTTTSGGAYNEQFF
cdr3_nt: TGTGCCAGTAGTACCACCACCAGCGGCGGGGCGTACAATGAGCAGTTCTTC
v_call: TRBV19
clone_size: .
d_call: .
j_call: TRBJ2-1

cdr3_aa: CASTPGAGRYEQYF
cdr3_nt: TGTGCCAGCACCCCGGGCGCGGGGAGGTACGAGCAGTACTTC
v_call: TRBV12-3/TRBV12-4
clone_size: many
d_call: .
j_call: TRBJ2-7

cdr3_aa: CASSKTGFNEQYF
cdr3_nt: TGTGCCAGCAGTAAGACAGGGTTCAACGAGCAGTACTTC
v_call: TRBV6-1
clone_size: few
d_call: TRBD1
j_call: TRBJ2-7

cdr3_aa: CASSLGETGTNTEAFF
cdr3_nt: TGTGCCAGCAGTTTAGGAGAGACAGGGACGAACACTGAAGCTTTCTTT
v_call: TRBV12-3/TRBV12-4
clone_size: many
d_call: TRBD1
j_call: TRBJ1-1

cdr3_aa: CASSYSIAGDGNTEAFF
cdr3_nt: TGTGCCAGCAGTTATTCGATTGCAGGGGACGGGAACACTGAAGCTTTCTTT
v_call: TRBV6-6
clone_size: few
d_call: .
j_call: TRBJ1-1

cdr3_aa: CASTPGFAGELFF
cdr3_nt: TGTGCCAGCACCCCAGGGTTTGCCGGGGAGCTGTTTTTT
v_call: TRBV11-2
clone_size: few
d_call: .
j_call: TRBJ2-2

cdr3_aa: CASSHVGSEAFF
cdr3_nt: TGCGCCAGCAGCCATGTGGGGAGTGAAGCTTTCTTT
v_call: TRBV4-1
clone_size: few
d_call: .
j_call: TRBJ1-1

cdr3_aa: CASSRDGDSSTDTQYF
cdr3_nt: TGTGCCAGCAGCCGGGACGGGGACAGCAGCACAGATACGCAGTATTTT
v_call: TRBV5-5
clone_size: few
d_call: TRBD1
j_call: TRBJ2-3

cdr3_aa: CASSGRGTGLTGELFF
cdr3_nt: TGTGCCAGCAGCGGCCGCGGGACCGGGCTGACCGGGGAGCTGTTTTTT
v_call: TRBV7-8
clone_size: .
d_call: .
j_call: TRBJ2-2

cdr3_aa: CASSLWGGYEQFF
cdr3_nt: TGTGCCAGCAGCTTATGGGGAGGTTATGAGCAGTTCTTC
v_call: TRBV11-2
clone_size: .
d_call: .
j_call: TRBJ2-1

cdr3_aa: CSASYTSYEQYF
cdr3_nt: TGCAGTGCTAGCTACACCTCCTACGAGCAGTACTTC
v_call: TRBV20-1
clone_size: few
d_call: .
j_call: TRBJ2-7

cdr3_aa: CATSRDRGSPYEQYF
cdr3_nt: TGTGCCACCAGCAGAGATCGGGGTTCGCCCTACGAGCAGTACTTC
v_call: TRBV15
clone_size: .
d_call: .
j_call: TRBJ2-7

cdr3_aa: CASSAGLFEPQHF
cdr3_nt: TGTGCCAGTAGTGCGGGACTATTTGAGCCCCAGCATTTT
v_call: TRBV19
clone_size: .
d_call: .
j_call: TRBJ1-5

cdr3_aa: CASSQAYSTEAFF
cdr3_nt: TGTGCCAGCAGCCAAGCATATTCGACTGAAGCTTTCTTT
v_call: TRBV14
clone_size: .
d_call: .
j_call: TRBJ1-1

cdr3_aa: CAISGTDYDQYF
cdr3_nt: TGTGCCATCTCCGGGACAGACTACGATCAGTACTTC
v_call: TRBV10-3
clone_size: .
d_call: TRBD1
j_call: TRBJ2-7

cdr3_aa: CASSLTLWEKLFF
cdr3_nt: TGTGCCAGCAGCTTGACATTGTGGGAGAAACTGTTTTTT
v_call: TRBV7-9
clone_size: .
d_call: .
j_call: TRBJ1-4

cdr3_aa: CASSSLRLAGEPAEQYF
cdr3_nt: TGTGCCAGCAGCTCCCTGAGACTAGCGGGAGAACCGGCTGAGCAGTACTTC
v_call: TRBV7-2
clone_size: many
d_call: TRBD2
j_call: TRBJ2-7

cdr3_aa: CASSLGVMVTGELFF
cdr3_nt: TGTGCCAGCAGCTTAGGTGTAATGGTTACCGGGGAGCTGTTTTTT
v_call: TRBV7-2
clone_size: many
d_call: .
j_call: TRBJ2-2

cdr3_aa: CASWGGNEKLFF
cdr3_nt: TGTGCCTCATGGGGGGGTAATGAAAAACTGTTTTTT
v_call: TRBV28
clone_size: .
d_call: .
j_call: TRBJ1-4

cdr3_aa: CASSPGGQPSYEQYF
cdr3_nt: TGTGCCAGCAGCCCGGGAGGACAGCCCTCCTACGAGCAGTACTTC
v_call: TRBV7-9
clone_size: few
d_call: .
j_call: TRBJ2-7

cdr3_aa: CASSLGDGYTF
cdr3_nt: TGTGCCAGCAGCTTGGGGGATGGCTACACCTTC
v_call: TRBV7-2
clone_size: many
d_call: .
j_call: TRBJ1-2

cdr3_aa: CAISVGLAGTDTQYF
cdr3_nt: TGTGCCATCAGTGTTGGGCTAGCTGGCACAGATACGCAGTATTTT
v_call: TRBV10-3
clone_size: few
d_call: .
j_call: TRBJ2-3

cdr3_aa: CASSSDGTRNEQFF
cdr3_nt: TGTGCCAGTAGTAGTGACGGGACTAGAAATGAGCAGTTCTTC
v_call: TRBV19
clone_size: .
d_call: TRBD2
j_call: TRBJ2-1

cdr3_aa: CASSYLYRAPYNEQFF
cdr3_nt: TGTGCCAGCAGCTACCTCTACAGGGCGCCCTACAATGAGCAGTTCTTC
v_call: TRBV7-6
clone_size: .
d_call: .
j_call: TRBJ2-1

cdr3_aa: CASSRQNEQFF
cdr3_nt: TGTGCCAGCAGTCGCCAAAATGAGCAGTTCTTC
v_call: TRBV6-2/TRBV6-3
clone_size: .
d_call: .
j_call: TRBJ2-1

cdr3_aa: CAAAGSYNEQFF
cdr3_nt: TGTGCCGCTGCCGGCTCCTACAATGAGCAGTTCTTC
v_call: TRBV6-6
clone_size: few
d_call: .
j_call: TRBJ2-1

cdr3_aa: CASSLSIGNYGYTF
cdr3_nt: TGTGCCAGCAGTTTATCAATAGGGAACTATGGCTACACCTTC
v_call: TRBV27
clone_size: few
d_call: .
j_call: TRBJ1-2

cdr3_aa: CASKKSPETQYF
cdr3_nt: TGTGCCAGCAAAAAGTCACCAGAGACCCAGTACTTC
v_call: TRBV2
clone_size: .
d_call: .
j_call: TRBJ2-5

cdr3_aa: CVTGQGPYEQYF
cdr3_nt: TGTGTTACGGGACAGGGCCCCTACGAGCAGTACTTC
v_call: TRBV28
clone_size: .
d_call: TRBD1
j_call: TRBJ2-7

cdr3_aa: CASSEAGTEDHAPLHF
cdr3_nt: TGTGCCAGCAGTGAAGCGGGGACAGAAGATCATGCACCCCTCCACTTT
v_call: TRBV2
clone_size: .
d_call: TRBD1
j_call: TRBJ1-6

cdr3_aa: CASSESGRVDTQYF
cdr3_nt: TGTGCCAGCAGTGAGAGCGGGAGGGTGGATACGCAGTATTTT
v_call: TRBV6-1
clone_size: .
d_call: TRBD2
j_call: TRBJ2-3

cdr3_aa: CASRGGGALSGEQFF
cdr3_nt: TGTGCCAGCAGGGGTGGGGGCGCCCTAAGTGGTGAGCAGTTCTTC
v_call: TRBV6-8
clone_size: .
d_call: .
j_call: TRBJ2-1

cdr3_aa: CASSAPRASMVNEQFF
cdr3_nt: TGTGCCAGCAGCGCTCCGAGGGCTAGCATGGTCAATGAGCAGTTCTTC
v_call: TRBV7-8
clone_size: many
d_call: .
j_call: TRBJ2-1

cdr3_aa: CASSLVGTSGGPMF
cdr3_nt: TGTGCCAGCAGCTTAGTCGGGACTAGCGGGGGGCCGATGTTC
v_call: TRBV7-9
clone_size: .
d_call: TRBD2
j_call: TRBJ2-1

cdr3_aa: CASSLKGQSNEKLFF
cdr3_nt: TGTGCCAGCAGCTTGAAGGGACAGAGTAATGAAAAACTGTTTTTT
v_call: TRBV5-4
clone_size: few
d_call: TRBD1
j_call: TRBJ1-4

cdr3_aa: CASSSGGTSWEQYF
cdr3_nt: TGTGCCAGCAGCTCGGGGGGTACTAGCTGGGAGCAGTACTTC
v_call: TRBV7-2
clone_size: .
d_call: TRBD2
j_call: TRBJ2-7

cdr3_aa: CASSPMGTPYEQYF
cdr3_nt: TGTGCCAGCAGCCCTATGGGGACTCCCTACGAGCAGTACTTC
v_call: TRBV6-8
clone_size: few
d_call: .
j_call: TRBJ2-7

cdr3_aa: CASSQDSQQGEQYF
cdr3_nt: TGCGCCAGCAGCCAAGATAGCCAACAAGGGGAGCAGTACTTC
v_call: TRBV4-3
clone_size: few
d_call: .
j_call: TRBJ2-7

cdr3_aa: CASSQTRGSSYEQYF
cdr3_nt: TGCGCCAGCAGTCAAACGAGGGGATCCTCCTACGAGCAGTACTTC
v_call: TRBV4-1
clone_size: few
d_call: .
j_call: TRBJ2-7

cdr3_aa: CASTTRLSNQPQHF
cdr3_nt: TGTGCCAGCACTACCCGGCTAAGCAATCAGCCCCAGCATTTT
v_call: TRBV6-2/TRBV6-3
clone_size: .
d_call: .
j_call: TRBJ1-5

cdr3_aa: CASSTYRDLSMNTEAFF
cdr3_nt: TGTGCCAGTAGTACCTACAGGGACCTCAGCATGAACACTGAAGCTTTCTTT
v_call: TRBV19
clone_size: .
d_call: .
j_call: TRBJ1-1

cdr3_aa: CASSIYRGDTGELFF
cdr3_nt: TGTGCCAGTAGTATTTACAGAGGCGACACCGGGGAGCTGTTTTTT
v_call: TRBV19
clone_size: .
d_call: .
j_call: TRBJ2-2

cdr3_aa: CASSILGQGDETQYF
cdr3_nt: TGTGCCAGTAGTATACTCGGACAGGGAGACGAGACCCAGTACTTC
v_call: TRBV19
clone_size: .
d_call: TRBD1
j_call: TRBJ2-5

cdr3_aa: CASRSGPNEQFF
cdr3_nt: TGTGCCAGCAGATCAGGGCCCAATGAGCAGTTCTTC
v_call: TRBV7-4
clone_size: few
d_call: .
j_call: TRBJ2-1

cdr3_aa: CAISELGTSGARGSEQYF
cdr3_nt: TGTGCCATCAGTGAGTTAGGGACTAGCGGTGCTCGGGGTTCCGAGCAGTACTTC
v_call: TRBV10-3
clone_size: few
d_call: TRBD2
j_call: TRBJ2-7

cdr3_aa: CASSYESGQPQHF
cdr3_nt: TGTGCCAGCAGTTACGAGTCCGGGCAGCCCCAGCATTTT
v_call: TRBV6-5
clone_size: few
d_call: .
j_call: TRBJ1-5

cdr3_aa: CASSIVPNEQFF
cdr3_nt: TGTGCCAGTAGTATAGTGCCCAATGAGCAGTTCTTC
v_call: TRBV19
clone_size: .
d_call: .
j_call: TRBJ2-1

cdr3_aa: CASSLRVLEFYGYTF
cdr3_nt: TGTGCCAGCAGCCTCAGGGTCCTGGAGTTTTATGGCTACACCTTC
v_call: TRBV7-2
clone_size: .
d_call: .
j_call: TRBJ1-2